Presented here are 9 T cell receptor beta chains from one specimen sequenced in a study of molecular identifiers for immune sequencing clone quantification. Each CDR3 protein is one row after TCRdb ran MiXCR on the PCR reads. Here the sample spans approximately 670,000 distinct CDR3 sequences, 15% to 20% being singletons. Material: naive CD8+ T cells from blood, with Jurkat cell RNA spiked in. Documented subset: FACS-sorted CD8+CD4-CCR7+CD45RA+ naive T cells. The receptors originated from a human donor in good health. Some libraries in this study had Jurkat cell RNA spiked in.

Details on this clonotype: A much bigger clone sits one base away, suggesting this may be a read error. Here the CDR3 reads CASSITTGWTEALF. CDR3 coding DNA: TGTGCCAGCAGTATTACGACAGGGTGGACTGAAGCTCTCTTT. The V call is TRBV6-5, the J call TRBJ1-1; 7 bases map to TRBD1. Looked up from germline, CDR1 is MNHEY and CDR2 is SVGAGI. The CDR3 totals 14 residues.

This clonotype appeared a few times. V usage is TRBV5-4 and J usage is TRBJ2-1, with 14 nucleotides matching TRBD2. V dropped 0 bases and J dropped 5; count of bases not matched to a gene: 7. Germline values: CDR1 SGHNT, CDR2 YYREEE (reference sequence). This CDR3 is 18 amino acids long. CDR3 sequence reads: CASSLDGTSGSSHNEQFF. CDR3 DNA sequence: TGTGCCAGCAGCTTGGATGGGACTAGCGGGAGTAGCCACAATGAGCAGTTCTTC. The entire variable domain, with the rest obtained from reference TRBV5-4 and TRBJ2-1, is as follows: ETGVTQSPTHLIKTRGQQVTLRCSSQSGHNTVSWYQQALGQGPQFIFQYYREEENGRGNFPPRFSGLQFPNYSSELNVNALELDDSALYLCASSLDGTSGSSHNEQFFGPGTRLTVL.

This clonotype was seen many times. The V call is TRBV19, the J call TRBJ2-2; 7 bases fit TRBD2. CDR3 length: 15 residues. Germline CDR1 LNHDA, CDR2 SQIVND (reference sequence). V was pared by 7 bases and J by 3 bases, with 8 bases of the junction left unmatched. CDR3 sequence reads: CASIWSSGHTGELFF. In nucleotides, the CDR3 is TGTGCCAGTATCTGGTCTAGCGGTCACACCGGGGAGCTGTTTTTT.

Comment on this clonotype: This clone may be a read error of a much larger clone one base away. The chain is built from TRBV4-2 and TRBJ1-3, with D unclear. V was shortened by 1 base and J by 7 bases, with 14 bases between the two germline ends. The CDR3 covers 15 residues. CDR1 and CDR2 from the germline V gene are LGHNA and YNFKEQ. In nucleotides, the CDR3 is TGTGCCAGCAGCCAAGCCCTTTTGTCGCCGAACACCATATATTTT. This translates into CASSQALLSPNTIYF.

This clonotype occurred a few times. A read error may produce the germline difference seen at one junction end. The CDR3 here is CPSSPRDWYQETQYF. The CDR3 nucleotides read TGTCCCAGCAGCCCCCGGGACTGGTACCAAGAGACCCAGTACTTC. The rearrangement joins TRBV28 to TRBJ2-5, with D possibly matching TRBD2 (6 bases). Germline V CDR1 and CDR2: MDHEN, SYDVKM. This CDR3 spans 15 amino acids.

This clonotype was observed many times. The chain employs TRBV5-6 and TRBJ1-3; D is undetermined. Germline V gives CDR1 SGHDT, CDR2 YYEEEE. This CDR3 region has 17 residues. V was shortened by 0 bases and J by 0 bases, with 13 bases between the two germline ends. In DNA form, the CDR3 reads TGTGCCAGCAGCTTGGGAGGAGTGGGGTACTCTGGAAACACCATATATTTT. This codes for CASSLGGVGYSGNTIYF.

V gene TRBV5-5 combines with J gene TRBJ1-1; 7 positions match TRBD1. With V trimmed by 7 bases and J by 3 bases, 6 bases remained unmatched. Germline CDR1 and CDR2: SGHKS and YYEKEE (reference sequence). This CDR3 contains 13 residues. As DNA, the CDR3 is TGTGCCAGCGGCGCGACAGGGTACACTGAAGCTTTCTTT. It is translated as CASGATGYTEAFF.

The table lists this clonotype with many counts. CDR3 coding DNA: TGTGCCAGCAGCGTAGAACTGGCCGACACTGAAGCTTTCTTT. Its protein is CASSVELADTEAFF. The chain combines TRBV9 with TRBJ1-1; D not certain. CDR3 length: 14 amino acids. The germline V gene encodes CDR1 SGDLS and CDR2 YYNGEE. V gave up 0 bases and J gave up 3 bases, with 9 bases separating them.

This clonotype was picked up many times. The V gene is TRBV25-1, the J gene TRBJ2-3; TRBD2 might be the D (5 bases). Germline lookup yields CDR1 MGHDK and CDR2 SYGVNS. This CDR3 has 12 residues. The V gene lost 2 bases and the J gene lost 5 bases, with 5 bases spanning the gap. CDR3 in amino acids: CASSEAGDTQYF. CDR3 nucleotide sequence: TGTGCCAGCAGTGAAGCGGGAGATACGCAGTATTTT.